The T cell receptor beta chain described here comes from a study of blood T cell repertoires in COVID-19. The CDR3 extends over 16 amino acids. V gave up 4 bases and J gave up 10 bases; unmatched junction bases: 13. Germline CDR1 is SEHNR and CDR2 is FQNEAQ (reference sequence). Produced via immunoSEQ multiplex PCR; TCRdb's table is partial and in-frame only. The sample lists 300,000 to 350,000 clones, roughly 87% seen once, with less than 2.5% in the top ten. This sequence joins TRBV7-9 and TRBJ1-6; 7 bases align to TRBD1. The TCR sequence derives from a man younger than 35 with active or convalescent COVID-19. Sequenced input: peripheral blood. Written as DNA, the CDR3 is TGTGCCAGCAGCTCCAAATGGACAGGAGGGCCCTCACCCCTCCACTTT. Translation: CASSSKWTGGPSPLHF.